One sample yielded the 26 T cell receptor beta chains listed below, sequenced in a study of shared clonotypes between healthy human individuals. Assay used: immunoSEQ multiplex PCR; TCRdb lists only in-frame clones, some missing. Of 2,500,000 or so clones listed, more than 80% are singletons. The specimen sequenced was naive CD4+ T cells sorted from blood. Subset noted: CD45RA+ positively selected. The receptors come from a man between 18 and 29 years old in good health.

The V call is TRBV9, the J call TRBJ2-5, with 10 bases fitting TRBD1. The CDR3 has 16 residues. Germline CDR1 and CDR2: SGDLS and YYNGEE. With 1 base clipped from V and 2 bases from J, the junction kept 5 bases outside the gene matches. This CDR3 reads CASSVSWTGGQETQYF. The CDR3 bases are TGTGCCAGCAGCGTATCGTGGACAGGGGGGCAAGAGACCCAGTACTTC.

This clone showed up just once. The chain recombines TRBV10-1 with TRBJ2-1; 9 nucleotides line up with TRBD1. Germline trimming cut 6 bases from V and 8 bases from J; bases unmatched to any gene: 11. Germline CDR1 reads WNHNN; CDR2 reads SYGVQD (reference sequence). This CDR3 comprises 15 residues. The CDR3 spells CASSGGGTGSHEQFF. The CDR3 DNA is TGCGCCAGCAGCGGAGGTGGGACAGGGTCGCATGAGCAGTTCTTC.

This chain uses TRBV2 with TRBJ2-7, with TRBD1 matching over 10 bases. J lost 2 bases, V lost 10 bases, and 8 bases had no gene match. This CDR3 region has 14 residues. Germline values: CDR1 SNHLY, CDR2 FYNNEI. The CDR3 sequence: CAIRGDRGTYEQYF. DNA for the CDR3: TGTGCCATCAGAGGGGACAGGGGAACCTACGAGCAGTACTTC.

V usage is TRBV13 and J usage is TRBJ1-5; D gene uncertain. Germline V gene lookup returns CDR1 PRHDT and CDR2 FYEKMQ (reference sequence). The CDR3 totals 16 residues. Trimming took off 5 bases at V and 6 bases at J, with 20 bases between the two ends. CDR3 amino acids: CASSVRSKIVCQPQHF. The CDR3 nucleotides read TGTGCCAGCAGCGTACGATCAAAAATAGTCTGTCAGCCCCAGCATTTT.

The chain employs TRBV11-2 and TRBJ2-1; maybe TRBD1 (7 bases). The CDR3 consists of 15 residues. Germline V gene lookup returns CDR1 SGHAT and CDR2 FQNNGV. Deletions cut 1 base from V and 7 bases from J, with 14 bases between. CDR3 in DNA: TGTGCCAGCAGCTTAGGCGGGACAGTTTGGAATGAGCAGTTCTTC. Protein: CASSLGGTVWNEQFF.

In the case of this clone: Other nucleotide sequences from this sample produce the same CDR3. The chain couples TRBV18 to TRBJ1-1; a possible D gene is TRBD1 (6 bases). The CDR3 runs 13 residues. Germline V CDR1 and CDR2: KGHSH, LQKENI. The V gene lost 6 bases and the J gene lost 1 base, with 9 bases spanning the gap. CDR3 bases: TGTGCCAGCTCCCAGGGGAGGAACACTGAAGCTTTCTTT. This translates into CASSQGRNTEAFF.

V and J are TRBV16 and TRBJ1-5; D is ambiguous. V lost 0 bases and J lost 0, with 9 bases in between. Germline V gene data show CDR1 as KGHSY and CDR2 as FQNENV. The CDR3 covers 16 residues. DNA for the CDR3: TGTGCCAGCAGCCAATCACGACCGGATAGCAATCAGCCCCAGCATTTT. Translating gives CASSQSRPDSNQPQHF.

V and J are TRBV7-2 and TRBJ2-5; D remains ambiguous. Between the trimmed V and J ends, which lost 0 bases and 8 bases, there was a span of 7 bases. The CDR3 extends over 12 amino acids. Germline V CDR1 and CDR2: SGHTA, FQGNSA. The CDR3 DNA reads TGTGCCAGCAGCTTAGCGATGGGTACCCAGTACTTC. Amino acid sequence: CASSLAMGTQYF. Full variable domain (missing parts from reference TRBV7-2 and TRBJ2-5): GAGVSQSPSNKVTEKGKDVELRCDPISGHTALYWYRQSLGQGLEFLIYFQGNSAPDKSGLPSDRFSAERTGGSVSTLTIQRTQQEDSAVYLCASSLAMGTQYFGPGTRLLVL.

The V and J genes are TRBV2 and TRBJ1-6; 9 bases match TRBD1. The germline gives CDR1 SNHLY, CDR2 FYNNEI. Trimming removed 4 bases from V and 6 bases from J; junction bases left unmatched: 4. The CDR3 is made up of 15 amino acids. The CDR3 sequence: CASSGGTGLNSPLHF. The CDR3 nucleotides are TGTGCCAGCAGTGGGGGGACAGGGCTTAATTCACCCCTCCACTTT.

As concerns this clone: Other DNA sequences in the sample encode the same CDR3. The rearrangement uses TRBV6-6 and TRBJ2-6; D remains ambiguous. Trimming took 0 bases from V and 4 from J, leaving 7 bases between them. Germline loops: CDR1 MNHNY, CDR2 SVGAGI (reference sequence). The CDR3 extends over 15 amino acids. The CDR3 spells CASSYSTSGANVLTF. The CDR3 DNA reads as TGTGCCAGCAGTTACTCGACTTCCGGGGCCAACGTCCTGACTTTC.

The chain couples TRBV5-8 to TRBJ1-5, with D unclear. Germline loops: CDR1 SGHTS, CDR2 YDEGEE. The CDR3 extends over 14 amino acids. Trimming stripped 3 bases from V and 5 bases from J, with 12 bases between. CDR3 in DNA: TGTGCCAGCAGCTCCCGGGTAACCTATCAGCCCCAGCATTTT. The encoded protein is CASSSRVTYQPQHF.

J is TRBJ1-6 and V is TRBV19; 9 bases agree with TRBD1. J gave up 8 bases and V 5 bases, and 7 bases lay outside the gene matches. Germline V CDR1 and CDR2: LNHDA, SQIVND (reference sequence). CDR3 length equals 15 residues. CDR3 region: CASSPRQGVDSPLHF. CDR3 DNA sequence: TGTGCCAGTAGTCCTAGACAGGGGGTCGATTCACCCCTCCACTTT.

Of note for this clone: Other nucleotide sequences from this sample produce the same CDR3. The genes are TRBV18 and TRBJ2-7; D perhaps matches TRBD1 (5 bases). Germline values: CDR1 KGHSH, CDR2 LQKENI. Trimming took 0 bases from V and 0 from J, leaving 6 bases between them. The CDR3 is made up of 14 amino acids. The DNA for the CDR3 is TGTGCCAGCTCACCACCCACAGGCTCCTACGAGCAGTACTTC. The encoded protein is CASSPPTGSYEQYF.

V usage is TRBV5-4 and J usage is TRBJ1-1; tentatively, D is TRBD1 (6 bases). V lost 2 bases, J lost 3 bases, and 8 bases lay in between. The CDR3 loop spans 13 amino acids. Per the germline V gene, CDR1 is SGHNT and CDR2 is YYREEE (reference sequence). CDR3 in amino acids: CASSFSGDTEAFF. The CDR3 DNA follows: TGTGCCAGCAGCTTTTCAGGGGACACTGAAGCTTTCTTT.

V usage is TRBV28 and J usage is TRBJ1-3; a weak D match, TRBD1 (5 bases). V lost 3 bases, J lost 6 bases, and 12 bases lay in between. Germline V gene lookup returns CDR1 MDHEN and CDR2 SYDVKM. The CDR3 contains 14 residues. As DNA, the CDR3 is TGTGCCAGCAGTTTGACCAGGGCGGAAAACACCATATATTTT. This codes for CASSLTRAENTIYF.

A note on this clone: This sample includes further DNA sequences coding for the same CDR3. V and J are TRBV19 and TRBJ2-7; perhaps TRBD2 as D (6 bases). Germline loops: CDR1 LNHDA, CDR2 SQIVND (reference sequence). Trimming pared 3 bases from V and 1 base from J, leaving 7 bases between. This CDR3 spans 13 amino acids. CDR3 in DNA: TGTGCCAGTAGTATCGGGAGTTCCTACGAGCAGTACTTC. Amino acids: CASSIGSSYEQYF.

CDR3 nucleotides: TGTGCCTGTCATACAGGGTACTATGGCTACACCTTC. Translation: CACHTGYYGYTF. The rearrangement joins TRBV30 to TRBJ1-2; weak D call: TRBD1 (6 bases). The CDR3 has 12 amino acids. The germline V gene encodes CDR1 GTSNPN and CDR2 SVGIG (reference sequence). Deletions cut 6 bases from V and 3 bases from J, with 11 bases between.

The chain couples TRBV6-1 to TRBJ1-2, with 7 nucleotides matching TRBD1. CDR3 length: 15 residues. After removal of 7 bases from V and 5 bases from J, the junction contained 13 bases not matched to a gene. Germline V gene data show CDR1 as MNHNS and CDR2 as SASEGT. CDR3: CASTEGAVGGYGYTF. CDR3 DNA sequence: TGTGCCAGCACCGAGGGGGCGGTCGGCGGATATGGCTACACCTTC.

The rearrangement links TRBV6-5 to TRBJ1-2, with a weak D call TRBD1 (6 bases). The CDR3 contains 13 residues. V lost 4 bases, J lost 4 bases, and 10 bases lay in between. The V gene's germline CDR1 is MNHEY and CDR2 SVGAGI. Written as DNA, the CDR3 is TGTGCCAGCAGTTGGTCGGGGGCCTATGGCTACACCTTC. It translates to CASSWSGAYGYTF.

J is TRBJ2-5 and V is TRBV18; a possible D gene is TRBD2 (6 bases). V was shortened by 4 bases and J by 2 bases, with 11 bases between the two germline ends. There are 14 residues in the CDR3. The germline V gene encodes CDR1 KGHSH and CDR2 LQKENI. In nucleotides, the CDR3 is TGTGCCAGCTCACAGTCCGGGAGACAAGAGACCCAGTACTTC. Translating it yields CASSQSGRQETQYF.

CDR3 loop: CASSQGTVSYEQYF. The CDR3 DNA follows: TGTGCCAGCTCACAAGGCACAGTCTCCTACGAGCAGTACTTC. The chain combines TRBV18 with TRBJ2-7; D not certain. Germline lookup yields CDR1 KGHSH and CDR2 LQKENI. V lost 4 bases and J lost 0, with 10 bases in between. The CDR3 is 14 amino acids. The variable domain in full, completed from reference TRBV18 and TRBJ2-7, reads NAGVMQNPRHLVRRRGQEARLRCSPMKGHSHVYWYRQLPEEGLKFMVYLQKENIIDESGMPKERFSAEFPKEGPSILRIQQVVRGDSAAYFCASSQGTVSYEQYFGPGTRLTVT.

The chain couples TRBV30 to TRBJ2-5; D ambiguous. Germline values: CDR1 GTSNPN, CDR2 SVGIG (reference sequence). The V end lost 5 bases, the J end lost 5 bases, and 18 bases lay between the germline ends. The CDR3 spans 14 residues. The CDR3 coding sequence is TGTGCCTGGTGCGCACTCGGACCCCGGGAGACCCAGTACTTC. Protein product: CAWCALGPRETQYF. Complete variable domain (other parts from reference TRBV30 and TRBJ2-5): SQTIHQWPATLVQPVGSPLSLECTVEGTSNPNLYWYRQAAGRGLQLLFYSVGIGQISSEVPQNLSASRPQDRQFILSSKKLLLSDSGFYLCAWCALGPRETQYFGPGTRLLVL.

CDR3 protein: CASSYTDQRGQYF. CDR3 bases: TGTGCCAGCAGTTACACTGATCAACGGGGCCAGTACTTC. This chain links TRBV6-5 with TRBJ2-5; tentatively, D is TRBD2 (5 bases). The ends were cut back, 2 bases at V and 10 bases at J, with 14 bases in the middle. The CDR3 runs 13 residues. Germline CDR1 MNHEY, CDR2 SVGAGI.

This chain links TRBV15 with TRBJ2-7; 11 bases fit TRBD2. Germline CDR1 is LNHNV and CDR2 is YYDKDF (reference sequence). CDR3 length: 13 amino acids. With 3 bases clipped from V and 5 bases from J, the junction kept 0 bases outside the gene matches. The CDR3 loop is CATSRGLADEQYF. The DNA for the CDR3 is TGTGCCACCAGCAGGGGACTAGCGGACGAGCAGTACTTC.

CDR3 in amino acids: CASSLTILVGELFF. The CDR3 coding sequence is TGCGCCAGCAGCTTGACCATACTAGTCGGGGAGCTGTTTTTT. The chain employs TRBV5-1 and TRBJ2-2; TRBD2 is a possible D gene (5 bases). From germline, CDR1 is SGHRS and CDR2 YFSETQ. The V end lost 1 base, the J end lost 7 bases, and 11 bases lay between the germline ends. The CDR3 has 14 amino acids. Full variable domain (outside the CDR3, taken from reference TRBV5-1 and TRBJ2-2): KAGVTQTPRYLIKTRGQQVTLSCSPISGHRSVSWYQQTPGQGLQFLFEYFSETQRNKGNFPGRFSGRQFSNSRSEMNVSTLELGDSALYLCASSLTILVGELFFGEGSRLTVL.

The chain is built from TRBV6-5 and TRBJ1-6, with D hard to call. This CDR3 is 14 amino acids long. Germline loops: CDR1 MNHEY, CDR2 SVGAGI. The V and J ends lost 7 bases and 10 bases respectively, with 17 bases between them. CDR3 DNA: TGTGCCAGCAAATCGATTGGAGCAGAGTCACCCCTCCACTTT. Translated: CASKSIGAESPLHF.